The 2 T cell receptor beta chains in this list originate from one sample, sequenced in a study of cytomegalovirus exposure and HLA in healthy donors. PCR employed 60 Vbeta and 13 Jbeta primers. The data were produced by immunoSEQ multiplex PCR, yet TCRdb's version contains in-frame clones alone and is incomplete. The sample table sets out some 80,000 clones. Sequencing input: PBMCs. These receptors came from a young woman in good health and CMV-seronegative.

The genes are TRBV7-9 and TRBJ2-7; possibly TRBD2 for D (6 bases). The V and J ends lost 5 bases and 5 bases respectively, with 10 bases between them. CDR3 size: 12 residues. Germline lookup yields CDR1 SEHNR and CDR2 FQNEAQ (reference sequence). CDR3 in DNA: TGTGCCAGCAGCCTCCCTAGCGACGAGCAGTACTTC. Amino acids: CASSLPSDEQYF.

The genes are TRBV30 and TRBJ2-3, with TRBD1 matching 10 bases. With 1 base clipped from V and 2 bases from J, the junction kept 9 bases outside the gene matches. Germline V lookup: CDR1 GTSNPN, CDR2 SVGIG (reference sequence). The CDR3 totals 17 residues. The CDR3 region is CAWSGGQGFLITDTQYF. CDR3 sequence (DNA): TGTGCCTGGAGTGGGGGACAGGGGTTTCTTATCACAGATACGCAGTATTTT.